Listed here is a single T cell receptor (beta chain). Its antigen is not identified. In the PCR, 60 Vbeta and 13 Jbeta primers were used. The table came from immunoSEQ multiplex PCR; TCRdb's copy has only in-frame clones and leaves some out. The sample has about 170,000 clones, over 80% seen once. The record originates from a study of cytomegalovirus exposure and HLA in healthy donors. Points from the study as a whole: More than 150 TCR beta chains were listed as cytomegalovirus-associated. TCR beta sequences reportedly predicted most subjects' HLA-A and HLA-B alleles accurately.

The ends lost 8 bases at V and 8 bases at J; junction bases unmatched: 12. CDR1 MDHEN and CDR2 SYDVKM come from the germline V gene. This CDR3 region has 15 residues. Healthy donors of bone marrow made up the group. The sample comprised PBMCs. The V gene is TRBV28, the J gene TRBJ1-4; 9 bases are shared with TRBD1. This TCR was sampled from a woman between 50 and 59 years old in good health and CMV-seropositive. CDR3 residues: CASRVGGQGNEKLFF. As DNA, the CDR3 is TGTGCCAGCCGAGTTGGGGGACAGGGAAACGAAAAACTGTTTTTT.